This entry features one TCR beta chain sequence. This receptor's antigen is unknown. No much larger clone exists at a distance of one base, and base qualities are not known. This sample is part of a study of T cell repertoires and Cas9 in healthy adults listed by TCRdb under 2018. General notes on the study: Within the CD4 and CD8 compartments, SpCas9-reactive T cells were assessed for multi-effector potency, cytotoxicity and lineage determination. Preexisting T cell immunity against the Streptococcus pyogenes Cas9 nuclease (SpCas9) used in CRISPR gene editing was examined in the study. Results and caveats for the whole study, not just this receptor: Proliferation and function of SpCas9-reactive effector T cells were reported to be mitigated in vitro by SpCas9-reactive regulatory T cells.

The method behind the library was the immunoSEQ multiplex PCR assay. Here the immuneACCESS table is served through TCRdb, limited to in-frame sequences with V and J called. Missing clones are a known gap in these copies; in checked studies unresolved V genes cover under half, and the rest lacks a known reason. This sample has some 14,000 clones in its table, and 89% of those were observed once. Clones ranked in the top ten supply around 1.9% of the sample. All of the donors in the study were healthy humans. Per the germline V gene, SGDLS is the CDR1 and YYNGEE is the CDR2. CDR3 length: 15 amino acids, cysteine to phenylalanine. The entry retains the CDR3 DNA only, 45 bases that are in frame from base 1. The germline ends are 14 bases apart after V is trimmed by 3 bases and J by 4 bases.

The receptor's source is a human donor in good health. The rearranged segments are TRBV9 and TRBJ2-1; TRBD2 could be the D gene, as 5 bases match. Source material: Tregs (CD4+, CD25+, CD127-, CD137-, CD154-) from PBMCs; culture status not recorded. The CDR3 protein is CASSAFGVGYNEQFF. The bases are TGTGCCAGCAGCGCCTTCGGGGTGGGTTACAATGAGCAGTTCTTC.